These 25 T cell receptor beta chains came from one sample sequenced in a study of T cell clonotyping in hematopoietic cell transplantation. Documented time point: recipient sample about 28 days before transplant, after cytoreduction. The assay was immunoSEQ multiplex PCR, and TCRdb's table has in-frame clones only and misses some. The sample shows approximately 80,000 clones, roughly 95% of them seen only once. The source material was peripheral blood mononuclear cells, sampled before stem cell transplant. All receptors derive from a woman in her forties or fifties with acute myeloid leukemia. Some clones in this sample may be carry-over from other donors' samples.

V usage is TRBV7-9 and J usage is TRBJ2-7; possibly TRBD1 or TRBD2 for D (5 bases each). Per germline, CDR1 SEHNR and CDR2 FQNEAQ (reference sequence). Trimming stripped 2 bases from V and 5 bases from J, with 10 bases between. This CDR3 is 13 amino acids long. Written as DNA, the CDR3 is TGTGCCAGCAGCTTATGGGGACGCCACGAGCAGTACTTC. Its translation is CASSLWGRHEQYF.

The V and J genes are TRBV27 and TRBJ2-7, with 12 bases fitting TRBD2. The CDR3 extends over 15 amino acids. The ends lost 7 bases at V and 7 bases at J; junction bases unmatched: 11. The germline V gene has CDR1 MNHEY and CDR2 SMNVEV (reference sequence). CDR3 DNA sequence: TGTGCCAGCACATACCTAGCGGGAGGGCCGGGGGAGCAGTACTTC. Residues: CASTYLAGGPGEQYF.

The J gene is TRBJ1-2, the V gene TRBV29-1; D perhaps matches TRBD1 (5 bases). In germline, CDR1 is SQVTM, CDR2 ANQGSEA. Trimming pared 6 bases from V and 7 bases from J, leaving 18 bases between. The CDR3 totals 13 residues. CDR3 nucleotides: TGCAGCGTCGGAGCCGCGGGGCCTGTTGGCTACACCTTC. Amino acids: CSVGAAGPVGYTF.

This clone appeared once. The chain is built from TRBV11-1 and TRBJ2-7; possibly TRBD1 for D (6 bases). V was clipped by 6 bases and J by 7 bases, with 19 bases between them. CDR1 is SGHAT, CDR2 FQDESV, per germline (reference sequence). The CDR3 sequence is 14 residues long. The CDR3 coding sequence is TGTGCCAGCAGACCGGGACAAAAGTCTGTTGAGCAGTACTTC. Protein sequence: CASRPGQKSVEQYF.

This rearrangement joins TRBV28 to TRBJ1-1; 7 nucleotides match TRBD1. J gave up 4 bases and V 5 bases, and 7 bases lay outside the gene matches. The CDR3 runs 14 residues. From germline, CDR1 is MDHEN and CDR2 SYDVKM. The CDR3 nucleotides read TGTGCCAGCAGTCGAGACAGGGTCGGCACTGAAGCTTTCTTT. This gives the protein CASSRDRVGTEAFF.

The chain uses TRBV4-1 and TRBJ2-1; 7 nucleotides line up with TRBD2. The CDR3 is made up of 16 amino acids. The J segment lost 6 bases and the V segment lost 0 bases, leaving 8 bases of the junction unmatched. The germline gives CDR1 MGHRA, CDR2 YSYEKL. The CDR3 here is CASSQDPAGIGNEQFF. In DNA, the CDR3 is TGCGCCAGCAGCCAAGATCCAGCGGGGATCGGCAATGAGCAGTTCTTC.

The chain employs TRBV5-4 and TRBJ2-1, with 9 positions matching TRBD2. CDR3 size: 17 residues. V shed 0 bases and J 6 bases; nucleotides not matched to a gene: 10. Germline CDR1 and CDR2: SGHNT and YYREEE (reference sequence). CDR3 nucleotide sequence: TGTGCCAGCAGCTTGGCCGTAGCGGGAGCTTCGGTCAATGAGCAGTTCTTC. This encodes CASSLAVAGASVNEQFF.

The gene calls are TRBV4-1 and TRBJ1-2, with D perhaps matching TRBD1 (6 bases). Germline V gene lookup returns CDR1 MGHRA and CDR2 YSYEKL. The CDR3 has 14 residues. Trimming shortened V by 2 bases and J by 8 bases, and 15 bases separated the two germline ends. CDR3 sequence: CASSQPVGGAGYTF. DNA of the CDR3: TGCGCCAGCAGCCAACCCGTTGGGGGCGCGGGCTACACCTTC.

The chain links TRBV9 to TRBJ2-2, with 7 nucleotides matching TRBD2. Germline V gene data show CDR1 as SGDLS and CDR2 as YYNGEE. The V segment lost 4 bases and the J segment 7 bases; nucleotides outside the gene matches: 7. There are 14 residues in the CDR3. CDR3 loop: CASSTRTSFGELFF. CDR3 in DNA: TGTGCCAGCAGCACCCGGACTAGTTTCGGGGAGCTGTTTTTT.

This chain links TRBV30 with TRBJ1-3; a possible D gene is TRBD1 (5 bases). The CDR3 runs 13 residues. Deletions cut 5 bases from V and 2 bases from J, with 10 bases between. Looked up from germline, CDR1 is GTSNPN and CDR2 is SVGIG (reference sequence). CDR3 coding DNA: TGTGCCTGGGACCCGGGGGCTGGAAACACCATATATTTT. This codes for CAWDPGAGNTIYF.

The gene calls are TRBV30 and TRBJ1-6; 8 nucleotides match TRBD1. V was clipped by 1 base and J by 6 bases; unmatched bases: 5. Germline V gene data show CDR1 as GTSNPN and CDR2 as SVGIG (reference sequence). The CDR3 consists of 15 residues. The chain's CDR3 is CAWSEGQVPNSPLHF. In nucleotides, the CDR3 is TGTGCCTGGAGTGAGGGACAGGTCCCTAATTCACCCCTCCACTTT.

The chain links TRBV7-2 to TRBJ2-5, with 7 bases that match TRBD2. Germline V gives CDR1 SGHTA, CDR2 FQGNSA. The CDR3 spans 15 residues. V shed 5 bases, J shed 4 bases, and the junction held 10 bases outside the gene matches. The CDR3 coding sequence is TGTGCCAGCAGCACGGCGACTAGCCGGGCAGAGACCCAGTACTTC. Its protein is CASSTATSRAETQYF.

The gene calls are TRBV27 and TRBJ1-6; D is undetermined. The length of the CDR3 is 9 residues. Trimming removed 9 bases from V and 7 bases from J, with 1 base in between. The V gene's germline CDR1 is MNHEY and CDR2 SMNVEV (reference sequence). The CDR3 protein is CARNSPLHF. CDR3 DNA sequence: TGTGCCAGAAATTCACCCCTCCACTTT.

The CDR3 reads CASSQEGGYEQYF. CDR3 DNA: TGTGCCAGCAGCCAAGAGGGAGGTTACGAGCAGTACTTC. The V gene is TRBV4-2, the J gene TRBJ2-7, with a tentative D call TRBD2 (6 bases). This CDR3 comprises 13 residues. Trimming cost V 0 bases and J 4 bases, with 7 bases left between them. The germline CDR1 and CDR2 sequences are LGHNA and YNFKEQ.

This clone is a singleton in its sample. This chain links TRBV29-1 with TRBJ2-7, with D perhaps matching TRBD2 (5 bases). V was pared by 4 bases and J by 3 bases, with 13 bases between. The CDR3 is 13 amino acids. Germline V gene sequence: CDR1 SQVTM, CDR2 ANQGSEA. CDR3 sequence (DNA): TGCAGCGTTGCCATGGAGGAGTACTACGAGCAGTACTTC. Its protein product is CSVAMEEYYEQYF.

The chain links TRBV25-1 to TRBJ1-2, with D tentatively TRBD1 (5 bases). The CDR3 contains 12 residues. CDR1 MGHDK and CDR2 SYGVNS come from the germline V gene. Trimming removed 2 bases from V and 4 bases from J, with 5 bases in between. CDR3 sequence: CASSEQGYGYTF. The CDR3 DNA reads as TGTGCCAGCAGTGAACAGGGCTATGGCTACACCTTC.

This chain joins TRBV29-1 and TRBJ2-7; 11 bases are a match to TRBD2. The germline V gene has CDR1 SQVTM and CDR2 ANQGSEA. V dropped 7 bases and J dropped 6; count of bases not matched to a gene: 11. The CDR3 runs to 14 residues. The CDR3 spells CSGGLAAEIGEQYF. The CDR3 nucleotides read TGCAGCGGGGGACTAGCGGCGGAGATAGGCGAGCAGTACTTC.

This clone was seen a single time. This chain's CDR3 is CASSPFFPGEETQYF. CDR3 nucleotide sequence: TGTGCCAGCAGCCCTTTCTTCCCAGGGGAAGAGACCCAGTACTTC. This chain links TRBV28 with TRBJ2-5; TRBD1 might be the D (6 bases). V lost 6 bases and J 3 bases, leaving 17 bases between the germline ends. The germline V gene encodes CDR1 MDHEN and CDR2 SYDVKM. CDR3 size: 15 residues.

The rearrangement links TRBV19 to TRBJ1-3; unclear D gene. The CDR3 has 13 residues. V was clipped by 4 bases and J by 8 bases, with 12 bases between them. Germline V gives CDR1 LNHDA, CDR2 SQIVND (reference sequence). CDR3 sequence (DNA): TGTGCCAGTAGTAAGGATTGGACGGACACCATATATTTT. Translating it yields CASSKDWTDTIYF.

This clone came up once. The V gene is TRBV27, the J gene TRBJ1-6, with TRBD1 matching over 8 bases. Trimming removed 2 bases from V and 9 bases from J; junction bases left unmatched: 6. The germline CDR1 and CDR2 sequences are MNHEY and SMNVEV (reference sequence). This CDR3 has 15 residues. In nucleotides, the CDR3 is TGTGCCAGCAGTTTAGCCGGACAGGGAGCTTCACCCCTCCACTTT. Its translation: CASSLAGQGASPLHF.

The rearrangement links TRBV5-1 to TRBJ2-1; D is possibly TRBD1 (6 bases). Germline V lookup: CDR1 SGHRS, CDR2 YFSETQ. Trimming cost V 5 bases and J 13 bases, with 22 bases left between them. The CDR3 loop spans 14 amino acids. The CDR3 DNA sequence: TGCGCCAGCAGTCCCACCCAGTCCACAGGGAACCAGTTCTTC. This translates into CASSPTQSTGNQFF.

V and J are TRBV4-1 and TRBJ2-2, with TRBD2 matching over 9 bases. CDR3 length equals 15 residues. CDR1 MGHRA and CDR2 YSYEKL come from the germline V gene. Unmatched junction bases numbered 10, after V lost 8 bases and J lost 6 bases. CDR3 coding DNA: TGCGCCAGCGGCACGGGACTAGCCTTTTCCGGGGAGCTGTTTTTT. As protein: CASGTGLAFSGELFF.

The rearrangement uses TRBV15 and TRBJ2-7, with D unresolved. The CDR3 is made up of 13 amino acids. Germline CDR1 reads LNHNV; CDR2 reads YYDKDF (reference sequence). Between the trimmed V and J ends, which lost 1 base and 4 bases, there was a span of 8 bases. Written as DNA, the CDR3 is TGTGCCACCAGCAGAGGCCGACAATACGAGCAGTACTTC. Translation gives CATSRGRQYEQYF.

This clone was found once. The V gene is TRBV2, the J gene TRBJ2-3; D uncertain. The germline gives CDR1 SNHLY, CDR2 FYNNEI. This CDR3 is 11 amino acids long. V shed 5 bases and J shed 2 bases, with 2 bases lying between them. CDR3 sequence (DNA): TGTGCCAGCAGTTACACAGATACGCAGTATTTT. It yields the protein CASSYTDTQYF.

A word on this clone: One junction end does not reproduce the germline sequence, and a read error may be involved. The V gene is TRBV7-7, the J gene TRBJ2-5, with TRBD1 identical over 8 bases. The CDR3 runs to 14 residues. The germline V gene encodes CDR1 SSHAT and CDR2 FNYEAQ (reference sequence). The CDR3 is CASSVRGLEETQYF. The CDR3 DNA reads as TGTGCTAGCAGCGTCAGGGGGCTCGAAGAGACCCAGTACTTC.